This TCR beta chain was found in a study of blood T cell repertoires in COVID-19. As for the study in general: T cells, B-cell-depleted T cells, or PBMCs supplied cDNA or gDNA.

Exposed enrollees had met someone with a PCR-confirmed or clinician-diagnosed COVID-19 case at some point within the 2 weeks before study entry. The germline V gene has CDR1 MNHEY and CDR2 SVGAGI. The CDR3 is 12 amino acids. The V and J ends lost 6 bases and 5 bases, in that order; junction bases with no gene match: 3. Method: immunoSEQ multiplex PCR; TCRdb's copy keeps in-frame clones and lacks some. The profile covers about 270,000 clones, with approximately 90% appearing a single time and approximately 3% taken by the ten largest. V usage is TRBV6-5 and J usage is TRBJ1-2; TRBD1 agrees at 7 bases. This TCR was recovered from a man aged 40-49 years who had been exposed to COVID-19. Sequencing used PBMCs or T cells enriched from blood (not recorded which). This chain's CDR3 is CASRKTGYGYTF. CDR3 sequence (DNA): TGTGCCAGCAGGAAGACAGGGTATGGCTACACCTTC.